In this sample, the clone carrying this TCR beta chain turned up many times. The second PCR ran roughly 6 to 12 cycles with a sample-barcoded 5' primer and J-beta primers. TCRdb re-called the 5' RACE reads with MiXCR, one entry per CDR3 protein. Seen here are some 1,000,000 distinct CDR3 sequences, 20% to 25% observed once, and the top ten hold around 0.75%. The sample belongs to a study of blood T cells in healthy people across ages. In addition, the sample was reused for a study of T cells of mothers and their children. This second study notes: The study found thymic selection shapes TCR recombination output similarly in related and unrelated pairs.

Sequenced material: blood. The TCR comes from a girl aged 2-15 years in good health.

The CDR3, as DNA: TGTGCCAGCAGCTTTGCCCCCACAGGCACAGATACGCAGTATTTT. It codes for CASSFAPTGTDTQYF. V gene TRBV13 combines with J gene TRBJ2-3; D unresolved. V gave up 3 bases and J gave up 1 base, with 11 bases separating them. This CDR3 is 15 amino acids long. The germline CDR1 and CDR2 sequences are PRHDT and FYEKMQ (reference sequence).